One and the same sample provided the 29 T cell receptor beta chains below, sequenced in a study of shared clonotypes between healthy human individuals. Here immunoSEQ multiplex PCR was the method, and the copy in TCRdb shows in-frame clones only, minus some. The table lists over 750,000 clones, around 96% of them singletons. It was CD45RO-negative cells, positively selected for CCR7, that made up naive CD8 cells, with terminally differentiated effector memory CD45RA+ cells excluded. Sequenced: naive CD8+ T cells sorted from blood. These receptors all stem from a man aged 25 to 45 in good health.

The gene calls are TRBV10-1 and TRBJ2-3; D remains ambiguous. This CDR3 spans 12 amino acids. The V and J ends lost 10 bases and 6 bases respectively, with 14 bases between them. Germline CDR1 and CDR2: WNHNN and SYGVQD (reference sequence). CDR3 sequence (DNA): TGCGCCACCTCTATGGGGTGGGATACGCAGTATTTT. Protein product: CATSMGWDTQYF.

CDR3 nucleotide sequence: TGTGCCTTTGATCCGGGACAGACCTACGAGCAGTACTTC. Protein product: CAFDPGQTYEQYF. The chain combines TRBV30 with TRBJ2-7; 7 bases are a match to TRBD1. There are 13 residues in the CDR3. Trimming at V came to 7 bases and at J to 2 bases, leaving 8 bases not matched to a gene. CDR1 GTSNPN and CDR2 SVGIG come from the germline V gene (reference sequence).

V usage is TRBV7-9 and J usage is TRBJ2-2, with 9 bases matching TRBD1. Germline trimming cut 7 bases from V and 8 bases from J; bases unmatched to any gene: 2. The V gene's germline CDR1 is SEHNR and CDR2 FQNEAQ (reference sequence). The CDR3 covers 12 residues. The CDR3 protein is CASTQGAGELFF. CDR3 in DNA: TGTGCCAGCACACAGGGGGCTGGGGAGCTGTTTTTT.

The CDR3 region has the DNA TGTGCCAGCAGCTCACCGGGACAAACGAACACTGAAGCTTTCTTT. This encodes CASSSPGQTNTEAFF. V gene TRBV7-9 combines with J gene TRBJ1-1; a possible D gene is TRBD1 (6 bases). The germline CDR1 and CDR2 sequences are SEHNR and FQNEAQ (reference sequence). The CDR3 is 15 amino acids. Trimming shortened V by 4 bases and J by 1 base, and 13 bases separated the two germline ends.

This clone was detected only once. The chain recombines TRBV10-3 with TRBJ1-1; perhaps TRBD1 as D (6 bases). Germline CDR1 and CDR2: ENHRY and SYGVKD. The CDR3 consists of 13 residues. V lost 10 bases to trimming and J lost 7 bases, with 19 bases between them. CDR3 in DNA: TGTGCCAGCCTCCGGGACAACCTTAATGAAGCTTTCTTT. It codes for CASLRDNLNEAFF.

The rearrangement joins TRBV7-8 to TRBJ2-7, with D maybe TRBD2 (6 bases). V lost 1 base and J 4 bases, leaving 17 bases between the germline ends. The CDR3 spans 16 residues. In germline, CDR1 is SGHVS, CDR2 FQNEAQ. As DNA, the CDR3 is TGTGCCAGCAGCTTAGTCCCGGGGGTGTCGGTTTACGAGCAGTACTTC. Translated, it gives CASSLVPGVSVYEQYF.

The chain employs TRBV19 and TRBJ2-7; tentative D call: TRBD1 (6 bases). CDR3 size: 15 residues. Germline loops: CDR1 LNHDA, CDR2 SQIVND (reference sequence). V was cut by 3 bases and J by 2 bases, with 14 bases left in between. DNA of the CDR3: TGTGCCAGTAGTATTGGTACAGGGATTCCCTACGAGCAGTACTTC. This codes for CASSIGTGIPYEQYF.

This clone was picked up one time. The rearrangement joins TRBV7-9 to TRBJ1-5; 7 nucleotides line up with TRBD1. The germline gives CDR1 SEHNR, CDR2 FQNEAQ (reference sequence). The CDR3 length is 14 residues. Unmatched junction bases numbered 10, after V lost 4 bases and J lost 10 bases. CDR3 sequence: CASSSQGPLGPQHF. In DNA, the CDR3 is TGTGCCAGCAGCTCACAGGGGCCCTTGGGTCCCCAGCATTTT.

This clone has only one observation. The rearrangement joins TRBV27 to TRBJ2-7; weak D call: TRBD1 (5 bases). From germline, CDR1 is MNHEY and CDR2 SMNVEV (reference sequence). V lost 4 bases and J lost 0, with 7 bases in between. The CDR3 is 13 amino acids. This CDR3 reads CASSYRTSYEQYF. CDR3 nucleotide sequence: TGTGCCAGCAGTTACAGGACCTCCTACGAGCAGTACTTC.

The CDR3, as DNA: TGCGCCAGCAGCCCGGTAAAGGGGAGGGCGGACGAGCAGTACTTC. This encodes CASSPVKGRADEQYF. The chain is built from TRBV4-1 and TRBJ2-7, with 7 bases fitting TRBD2. The CDR3 runs 15 residues. CDR1 is MGHRA, CDR2 YSYEKL, per germline. After removal of 4 bases from V and 5 bases from J, the junction contained 11 bases not matched to a gene.

The count of this clone is one. CDR3 in amino acids: CASNSGGSVFF. The CDR3 nucleotides read TGTGCCAGCAATTCGGGCGGGAGTGTGTTCTTC. V usage is TRBV25-1 and J usage is TRBJ2-1, with 7 positions matching TRBD2. V shed 7 bases and J 15 bases; nucleotides not matched to a gene: 9. Per germline, CDR1 MGHDK and CDR2 SYGVNS. The CDR3 runs to 11 residues.

The V and J genes are TRBV10-3 and TRBJ2-1; 14 nucleotides agree with TRBD2. The V gene's germline CDR1 is ENHRY and CDR2 SYGVKD. Trimming removed 1 base from V and 8 bases from J; junction bases left unmatched: 13. The CDR3 is 19 amino acids. The CDR3 sequence: CAISELGLAGAFRTDEQFF. The DNA of the CDR3 is TGTGCCATCAGTGAGTTGGGACTAGCGGGAGCGTTCCGGACCGATGAGCAGTTCTTC.

The chain joins TRBV27 to TRBJ2-1; 8 nucleotides match TRBD2. The CDR3 runs to 17 residues. In germline, CDR1 is MNHEY, CDR2 SMNVEV (reference sequence). V trimming: 0 bases; J trimming: 6 bases; junction bases outside the gene matches: 10. CDR3 amino acids: CASSLSVSGLGVNEQFF. The DNA of the CDR3 is TGTGCCAGCAGTTTATCCGTGTCGGGACTAGGAGTCAATGAGCAGTTCTTC.

The rearrangement links TRBV11-2 to TRBJ2-1; the D is unclear. The CDR3 consists of 15 residues. The germline CDR1 and CDR2 sequences are SGHAT and FQNNGV. V dropped 5 bases and J dropped 4 bases, with 15 bases sitting between them. The CDR3, as DNA: TGTGCCAGCAGCCCCCCGCCAGGTGGGTACAATGAGCAGTTCTTC. This sequence encodes CASSPPPGGYNEQFF.

Written as DNA, the CDR3 is TGTGCCAGCAGCTCAAGACGGGCGCACGACGAGCAGTACTTC. Encoded protein: CASSSRRAHDEQYF. The chain recombines TRBV5-5 with TRBJ2-7, with no clear D. Germline V gives CDR1 SGHKS, CDR2 YYEKEE (reference sequence). Between the trimmed V and J ends, which lost 3 bases and 5 bases, there was a span of 15 bases. This CDR3 has 14 amino acids.

The V gene is TRBV19, the J gene TRBJ2-1; a possible D gene is TRBD2 (5 bases). Germline CDR1 LNHDA, CDR2 SQIVND (reference sequence). This CDR3 spans 12 amino acids. V lost 3 bases and J 15 bases, leaving 15 bases between the germline ends. The CDR3 region has the DNA TGTGCCAGTAGTATCGGCGGAGCGGCGTTGTTCTTC. Its translation: CASSIGGAALFF.

The V gene is TRBV5-6, the J gene TRBJ1-2; the D is unclear. The CDR3 is made up of 15 amino acids. Deletions cut 3 bases from V and 4 bases from J, with 16 bases between. Germline CDR1 and CDR2: SGHDT and YYEEEE. The CDR3 DNA sequence: TGTGCCAGCAGCTCCTGGGCCCCGGACGGCTATGGCTACACCTTC. Translated: CASSSWAPDGYGYTF. Together with reference TRBV5-6 and TRBJ1-2, the CDR3 gives the full variable domain: DAGVTQSPTHLIKTRGQQVTLRCSPKSGHDTVSWYQQALGQGPQFIFQYYEEEERQRGNFPDRFSGHQFPNYSSELNVNALLLGDSALYLCASSSWAPDGYGYTFGSGTRLTVV.

The rearrangement joins TRBV27 to TRBJ2-1, with 8 bases aligning to TRBD1. Germline assignment: CDR1 MNHEY and CDR2 SMNVEV (reference sequence). This CDR3 region has 17 residues. V dropped 1 base and J dropped 0; count of bases not matched to a gene: 5. The CDR3: CASSLWTGSSSYNEQFF. CDR3 coding DNA: TGTGCCAGCAGTTTATGGACAGGGTCAAGCTCCTACAATGAGCAGTTCTTC.

The rearrangement links TRBV29-1 to TRBJ2-7; 8 positions match TRBD2. The CDR3 covers 15 residues. The V gene's germline CDR1 is SQVTM and CDR2 ANQGSEA. V was pared by 6 bases and J by 3 bases, with 13 bases of the junction left unmatched. The CDR3 here is CSVVPTSGINYEQYF. For the CDR3, the DNA is TGCAGCGTCGTACCTACTAGCGGAATTAACTACGAGCAGTACTTC.

This clone was detected once. The chain joins TRBV27 to TRBJ2-5; TRBD1 aligns across 7 bases. The CDR3 is 15 residues long. Germline CDR1 is MNHEY and CDR2 is SMNVEV (reference sequence). Trimming took 4 bases from V and 4 from J; bases not matched to a gene: 9. The CDR3 loop is CASSSATGLGETQYF. The CDR3 nucleotides read TGTGCCAGCAGTTCCGCGACAGGGCTGGGAGAGACCCAGTACTTC.

Comment on this clone: Other nucleotide sequences in the sample specify the same CDR3. J is TRBJ2-7 and V is TRBV28; D is undetermined. Between the trimmed V and J ends, which lost 5 bases and 0 bases, there was a span of 5 bases. This CDR3 is 12 amino acids long. Germline V lookup: CDR1 MDHEN, CDR2 SYDVKM. The CDR3 sequence: CASSGISYEQYF. The DNA for the CDR3 is TGTGCCAGCAGTGGCATCTCCTACGAGCAGTACTTC.

The rearrangement uses TRBV19 and TRBJ2-4, with TRBD1 matching over 7 bases. This CDR3 is built from 14 residues. Trimming cost V 2 bases and J 9 bases; bases outside gene matches: 7. Looked up from germline, CDR1 is LNHDA and CDR2 is SQIVND (reference sequence). This CDR3 reads CASSIQGVGVIQYF. As DNA, the CDR3 is TGTGCCAGTAGTATACAGGGGGTTGGTGTCATTCAGTACTTC.

A remark on this clone: Other DNA sequences of this sample code for an identical CDR3. The chain employs TRBV7-2 and TRBJ2-7; D ambiguous. Germline-derived CDR1 and CDR2 are SGHTA and FQGNSA. Trimming shortened V by 4 bases and J by 4 bases, and 5 bases separated the two germline ends. The CDR3 is made up of 11 amino acids. The CDR3 loop is CASSSPYEQYF. The CDR3 coding sequence is TGTGCCAGCAGCTCCCCGTACGAGCAGTACTTC.

CDR3 coding DNA: TGTGCCAGCGGGCCCCCGGGGTCCACGTACGAGCAGTACTTC. Translating it yields CASGPPGSTYEQYF. The V and J genes are TRBV7-2 and TRBJ2-7; maybe TRBD2 (5 bases). V lost 8 bases to trimming and J lost 4 bases, with 18 bases between them. The CDR3 has 14 residues. CDR1 and CDR2 (germline): SGHTA, FQGNSA.

The chain is built from TRBV27 and TRBJ2-2; no firm D call. Germline V CDR1 and CDR2: MNHEY, SMNVEV (reference sequence). CDR3 length: 15 residues. The V gene lost 4 bases and the J gene lost 3 bases, with 12 bases spanning the gap. The CDR3 nucleotides are TGTGCCAGCAGTTGGGGAAACCCACACACCGGGGAGCTGTTTTTT. Amino acids: CASSWGNPHTGELFF.

V gene TRBV29-1 combines with J gene TRBJ2-3; 9 nucleotides match TRBD2. Germline V gives CDR1 SQVTM, CDR2 ANQGSEA. V lost 1 base and J lost 5; bases outside the gene matches: 7. This CDR3 comprises 15 residues. The CDR3, as DNA: TGCAGCGTTGAAGCTAGTAGCGGGAGACGAGATACGCAGTATTTT. The encoded protein is CSVEASSGRRDTQYF.

This chain links TRBV28 with TRBJ2-5, with D unclear. CDR1 and CDR2 from the germline V gene are MDHEN and SYDVKM. The CDR3 is 17 amino acids. V was shortened by 2 bases and J by 4 bases, with 20 bases between the two germline ends. In DNA form, the CDR3 reads TGTGCCAGCAGTTTAGATAAGTGGGCGGCTGTACTAGAGACCCAGTACTTC. Its translation is CASSLDKWAAVLETQYF.

As DNA, the CDR3 is TGTGCCAGCAGTACGGGACAGCTCTATGGCTACACCTTC. It yields the protein CASSTGQLYGYTF. The rearrangement uses TRBV27 and TRBJ1-2, with 7 bases identical to TRBD1. The V and J ends lost 5 bases and 4 bases, in that order; junction bases with no gene match: 4. Germline V gene sequence: CDR1 MNHEY, CDR2 SMNVEV (reference sequence). The CDR3 has 13 residues.

This clone was found once. The gene calls are TRBV9 and TRBJ2-1; D could derive from TRBD1 or TRBD2 (6 bases each). This CDR3 is 16 amino acids long. V dropped 3 bases and J dropped 1 base, with 14 bases sitting between them. The germline CDR1 and CDR2 sequences are SGDLS and YYNGEE. DNA for the CDR3: TGTGCCAGCAGCGCCGATACAGGGAGGTCCTACAATGAGCAGTTCTTC. As protein: CASSADTGRSYNEQFF.